These T cell receptor beta chains were read from a single sample in a study of CD8 T cells in ankylosing spondylitis. TCRdb analysed the 5' RACE reads with MiXCR anew, one entry per CDR3 protein. Among approximately 35,000 distinct CDR3 sequences listed, over 10% were seen once. Source material: synovial fluid, either unsorted or a sorted T cell fraction (not recorded which). The receptors were sampled from a male donor with ankylosing spondylitis. Both conserved end residues are part of each CDR3. Fields, in order: D gene, clone size, V gene, J gene, CDR3 protein, CDR3 DNA. D genes are given only for firm matches. Size is omitted from some rows. Given values are once, few, many or a class for expanded clones.

D gene: TRBD2
clone size: .
V gene: TRBV6-2/TRBV6-3
J gene: TRBJ2-7
CDR3 protein: CASEGLAGSYEQYF
CDR3 DNA: TGTGCCAGCGAGGGACTAGCGGGATCCTACGAGCAGTACTTC

D gene: TRBD2
clone size: few
V gene: TRBV29-1
J gene: TRBJ2-3
CDR3 protein: CSAPLLTSGKGTDTQYF
CDR3 DNA: TGCAGCGCCCCGTTACTGACTAGCGGAAAGGGTACAGATACGCAGTATTTT

D gene: .
clone size: few
V gene: TRBV3-1
J gene: TRBJ2-7
CDR3 protein: CASSPSRGSLSFYEQYF
CDR3 DNA: TGTGCCAGCAGCCCCTCCAGGGGCAGCCTCTCCTTCTACGAGCAGTACTTC

D gene: .
clone size: many
V gene: TRBV28
J gene: TRBJ2-2
CDR3 protein: CASSPPRNTGELFF
CDR3 DNA: TGTGCCAGCAGTCCCCCGAGAAACACCGGGGAGCTGTTTTTT

D gene: .
clone size: .
V gene: TRBV9
J gene: TRBJ1-1
CDR3 protein: CASSVTIMNTEAFF
CDR3 DNA: TGTGCCAGCAGCGTAACGATTATGAACACTGAAGCTTTCTTT

D gene: .
clone size: .
V gene: TRBV12-3/TRBV12-4
J gene: TRBJ2-1
CDR3 protein: CASSLGNEQFF
CDR3 DNA: TGTGCCAGCAGTTTGGGGAATGAGCAGTTCTTC

D gene: .
clone size: .
V gene: TRBV24-1
J gene: TRBJ2-1
CDR3 protein: CATSERGIERYNEQFF
CDR3 DNA: TGTGCCACCAGTGAACGGGGCATCGAGAGGTACAATGAGCAGTTCTTC

D gene: TRBD1
clone size: many
V gene: TRBV5-1
J gene: TRBJ1-1
CDR3 protein: CASSFSKRTGWIMNTEAFF
CDR3 DNA: TGCGCCAGCAGCTTCTCCAAGAGGACAGGTTGGATTATGAACACTGAAGCTTTCTTT

D gene: TRBD1
clone size: few
V gene: TRBV4-2
J gene: TRBJ2-1
CDR3 protein: CASSQWGGWDRDDEQFF
CDR3 DNA: TGTGCCAGCAGCCAGTGGGGGGGTTGGGACAGGGACGATGAGCAGTTCTTC

D gene: TRBD1
clone size: .
V gene: TRBV7-2
J gene: TRBJ1-2
CDR3 protein: CASSAPGTGEIYGYTF
CDR3 DNA: TGTGCCAGCAGCGCGCCCGGGACAGGGGAGATTTATGGCTACACCTTC

D gene: TRBD2
clone size: few
V gene: TRBV4-3
J gene: TRBJ2-7
CDR3 protein: CASSQDASGGYEQYF
CDR3 DNA: TGCGCCAGCAGCCAAGATGCTAGCGGGGGTTACGAGCAGTACTTC

D gene: TRBD1
clone size: .
V gene: TRBV12-3/TRBV12-4
J gene: TRBJ1-2
CDR3 protein: CASRTGQGVCTF
CDR3 DNA: TGTGCCAGCAGAACGGGACAGGGGGTATGCACCTTC

D gene: TRBD2
clone size: many
V gene: TRBV6-1
J gene: TRBJ2-1
CDR3 protein: CASSGTSWNEQFF
CDR3 DNA: TGTGCCAGCAGTGGGACTAGCTGGAATGAGCAGTTCTTC

D gene: TRBD2
clone size: many
V gene: TRBV7-9
J gene: TRBJ2-7
CDR3 protein: CASSPRDYSYEQYF
CDR3 DNA: TGTGCCAGCAGCCCCCGGGACTACTCCTACGAGCAGTACTTC

D gene: TRBD2
clone size: many
V gene: TRBV20-1
J gene: TRBJ2-7
CDR3 protein: CSASRTSEPYEQYF
CDR3 DNA: TGCAGTGCTAGCCGGACTAGCGAGCCCTACGAGCAGTACTTC

D gene: .
clone size: many
V gene: TRBV29-1
J gene: TRBJ1-2
CDR3 protein: CSVERQAISVGGYTF
CDR3 DNA: TGCAGCGTTGAAAGGCAGGCGATTTCGGTCGGTGGCTACACCTTC

D gene: TRBD2
clone size: many
V gene: TRBV4-2
J gene: TRBJ2-1
CDR3 protein: CASSQDRSGGPNEQFF
CDR3 DNA: TGTGCCAGCAGCCAAGATCGGTCGGGGGGGCCCAATGAGCAGTTCTTC

D gene: TRBD2
clone size: .
V gene: TRBV7-6
J gene: TRBJ2-1
CDR3 protein: CASSLWTSGVYNEQFF
CDR3 DNA: TGTGCCAGCAGCTTATGGACTAGCGGGGTGTACAATGAGCAGTTCTTC

D gene: TRBD2
clone size: many
V gene: TRBV7-9
J gene: TRBJ2-3
CDR3 protein: CASSFTAGETDTQYF
CDR3 DNA: TGTGCCAGCAGCTTTACCGCGGGAGAAACAGATACGCAGTATTTT

D gene: .
clone size: .
V gene: TRBV25-1
J gene: TRBJ2-1
CDR3 protein: CASSEVGYNEQFF
CDR3 DNA: TGTGCCAGCAGTGAAGTGGGGTACAATGAGCAGTTCTTC

D gene: .
clone size: few
V gene: TRBV24-1
J gene: TRBJ2-3
CDR3 protein: CATSDGRAPVPSDTQYF
CDR3 DNA: TGTGCCACCAGTGACGGCCGCGCCCCTGTACCTTCAGATACGCAGTATTTT

D gene: .
clone size: .
V gene: TRBV4-2
J gene: TRBJ1-4
CDR3 protein: CASSQDFLLGEKLFF
CDR3 DNA: TGTGCCAGCAGCCAAGACTTTCTGCTGGGAGAAAAACTGTTTTTT

D gene: .
clone size: many
V gene: TRBV20-1
J gene: TRBJ1-1
CDR3 protein: CSARVRGNTEAFF
CDR3 DNA: TGCAGTGCTAGAGTGAGGGGGAACACTGAAGCTTTCTTT

D gene: TRBD2
clone size: .
V gene: TRBV5-1
J gene: TRBJ2-3
CDR3 protein: CASSGGTIMDTQYF
CDR3 DNA: TGCGCCAGCTCGGGAGGGACGATCATGGATACGCAGTATTTT

D gene: .
clone size: once
V gene: TRBV9
J gene: TRBJ1-2
CDR3 protein: CASSVEIGNYGYTF
CDR3 DNA: TGTGCCAGCAGCGTAGAAATTGGGAACTATGGCTACACCTTC

D gene: TRBD1
clone size: few
V gene: TRBV5-1
J gene: TRBJ1-1
CDR3 protein: CASRVGQMNTEAFF
CDR3 DNA: TGCGCCAGCAGAGTGGGACAGATGAACACTGAAGCTTTCTTT

D gene: .
clone size: .
V gene: TRBV7-2
J gene: TRBJ2-2
CDR3 protein: CASSPTWNVGELFF
CDR3 DNA: TGTGCCAGCAGCCCCACTTGGAACGTCGGGGAGCTGTTTTTT

D gene: TRBD1
clone size: few
V gene: TRBV2
J gene: TRBJ2-7
CDR3 protein: CASRTGYGSYEQYF
CDR3 DNA: TGTGCCAGCAGGACAGGGTACGGCTCCTACGAGCAGTACTTC

D gene: .
clone size: .
V gene: TRBV11-2
J gene: TRBJ2-1
CDR3 protein: CASSLDSFRTWEQFF
CDR3 DNA: TGTGCCAGCAGCTTAGATAGTTTCAGGACCTGGGAGCAGTTCTTC